This TCR beta chain was captured in a study of post-analysis software for immune sequencing data. Whole-study results and caveats: A handful of TRBV segments (TRBV5-6, TRBV5-1 and TRBV20-1 among them) occurred more frequently in patients than in controls.

The J segment lost 5 bases and the V segment lost 3 bases, leaving 6 bases of the junction unmatched. The CDR3 is 14 amino acids. Germline-derived CDR1 and CDR2 are SNHLY and FYNNEI. A remark on this clonotype: Its antigen is unknown.

cDNA libraries of TCR beta carried unique molecular identifiers. MiXCR was run by TCRdb on the PCR reads, yielding one entry per CDR3 protein. The table has roughly 200,000 distinct CDR3 sequences, 29% seen once. The clonotype originates from a girl aged 2-17 years with multiple sclerosis. The chain joins TRBV2 to TRBJ2-5; 7 bases map to TRBD2. Material for sequencing was blood. The CDR3, as DNA: TGTGCCAGCAGTGAGCGGGAGTTATGGGAGACCCAGTACTTC. It codes for CASSERELWETQYF.